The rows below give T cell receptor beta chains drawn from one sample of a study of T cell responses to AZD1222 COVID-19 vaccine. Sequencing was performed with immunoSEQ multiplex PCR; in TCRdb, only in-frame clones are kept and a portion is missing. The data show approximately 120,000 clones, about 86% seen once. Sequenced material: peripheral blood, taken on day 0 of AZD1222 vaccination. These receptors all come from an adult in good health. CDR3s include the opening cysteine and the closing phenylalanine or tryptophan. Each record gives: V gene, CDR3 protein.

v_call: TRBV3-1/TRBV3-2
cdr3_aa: CASSQPIGGTYNEQFF

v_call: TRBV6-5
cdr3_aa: CASSSRTGNQPQHF

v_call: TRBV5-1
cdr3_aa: CASSLSRNTEAFF

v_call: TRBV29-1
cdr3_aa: CSVEPTGEFEAFF

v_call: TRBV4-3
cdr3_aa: CASSQDPTSGTSTDTQYF

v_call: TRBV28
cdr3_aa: CASGITGVGSPLHF

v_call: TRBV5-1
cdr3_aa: CASSLASGESGYTF

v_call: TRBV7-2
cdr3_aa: CASRRQGASGNTIYF

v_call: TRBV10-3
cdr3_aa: CANLEKLFF

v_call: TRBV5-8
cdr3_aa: CASSLMVARQYF

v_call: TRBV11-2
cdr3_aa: CASSTLAGAGEQYF

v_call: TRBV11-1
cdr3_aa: CATPSRDRGGEQYF

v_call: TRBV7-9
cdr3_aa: CASSLPENYGYTF

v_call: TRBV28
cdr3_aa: CASVDRAKNTIYF

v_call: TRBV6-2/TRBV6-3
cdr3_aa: CASSRDRRGAFF

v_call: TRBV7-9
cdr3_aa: CASSPGGSGTEAFF

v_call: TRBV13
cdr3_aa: CASSPHQQSSYNEQFF

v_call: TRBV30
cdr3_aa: CAWRVADTQYF

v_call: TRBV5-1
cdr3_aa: CASSLEVGASSYEQYF

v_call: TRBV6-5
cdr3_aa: CASSYGSSGNTIYF

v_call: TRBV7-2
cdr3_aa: CASSFTAAGSNQPQHF

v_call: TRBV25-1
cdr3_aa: CASREMGSSGRDDGELFF

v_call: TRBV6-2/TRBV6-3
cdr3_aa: CASSNIPTGTGGNIQYF

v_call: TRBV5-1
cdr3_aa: CASSFRLDGSYNEQFF

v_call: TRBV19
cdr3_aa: CASSIVRGQGGVTEAFF

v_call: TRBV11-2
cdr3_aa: CASSWRGGEGVTDTQYF

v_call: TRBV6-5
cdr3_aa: CASRNRENTEAFF

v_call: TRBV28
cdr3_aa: CASSGQPTYNEQFF

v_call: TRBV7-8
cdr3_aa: CASSLALWLKAPLRKLFF

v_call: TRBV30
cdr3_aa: CAWSVGTLAGELFF

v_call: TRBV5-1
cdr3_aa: CASSLGPLRAGTDTQYF

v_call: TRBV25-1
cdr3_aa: CASSDRTAGTGELFF

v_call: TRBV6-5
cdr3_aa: CASSLGGAQGNTIYF

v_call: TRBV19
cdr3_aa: CATKRDRANNEQFF